The rows below give T cell receptor beta chains drawn from one sample of a study of post-analysis software for immune sequencing data. TCRdb redid the calling of the PCR reads with MiXCR, one entry per CDR3 protein. The sample lists hundreds of thousands of distinct CDR3 sequences; around 60% were seen once. Material for sequencing was blood. The receptors were sampled from a girl aged 2-10 years with multiple sclerosis. Each CDR3 is given with its conserved first and last residue. D genes are given only for firm matches. Size tells how often a clone was seen (once, few, many) or the class of an expanded clone, and some rows leave it out.

J gene	V gene	CDR3 length	D gene	clone size	CDR3 DNA	CDR3 protein
TRBJ2-1	TRBV27	16	TRBD2	once	TGTGCCAGCAGTTTAACCCCGGGACTAGACTACAATGAGCAGTTCTTC	CASSLTPGLDYNEQFF
TRBJ1-1	TRBV6-2/TRBV6-3	17	TRBD1	NA	TGTGCCAGCGGGCATCGACAGGGGGAGAAGGAGAACACTGAAGCTTTCTTT	CASGHRQGEKENTEAFF
TRBJ2-1	TRBV7-8	15	TRBD2	NA	TGTGCCAGCAGCTTTAGCGGGGATTCCTACAATGAGCAGTTCTTC	CASSFSGDSYNEQFF
TRBJ2-1	TRBV5-5	17	TRBD2	NA	TGTGCCAGCAGCTTGGTACTAGCGGGGGGGCCTGGCAATGAGCAGTTCTTC	CASSLVLAGGPGNEQFF
TRBJ2-1	TRBV20-1	12	TRBD1	NA	TGCAGTGCGAAGGGGGCAAGCAATGAGCAGTTCTTC	CSAKGASNEQFF
TRBJ2-1	TRBV9	16	TRBD1	NA	TGTGCCAGCAGCGTATTCGCCGGGACAGAGAACAATGAGCAGTTCTTC	CASSVFAGTENNEQFF
TRBJ2-1	TRBV12-3/TRBV12-4	14	TRBD2	NA	TGTGCCAGCAGGGGTAGCGGGGGGTACAATGAGCAGTTCTTC	CASRGSGGYNEQFF
TRBJ2-3	TRBV7-8	17	NA	NA	TGTGCCAGCAGCTTGACGTTTGGCGGTAAAGACACAGATACGCAGTATTTT	CASSLTFGGKDTDTQYF
TRBJ1-2	TRBV7-9	15	NA	once	TGCGCCAGCAGCTTAACTGCCCGCGGGCAAGATGGCTACACCTTC	CASSLTARGQDGYTF
TRBJ2-2	TRBV4-3	17	NA	NA	TGCGCCAGCAGCCACGATCCGGGTCGGCCAAGCGCCGGGGAGCTGTTTTTT	CASSHDPGRPSAGELFF
TRBJ2-1	TRBV10-2	16	TRBD2	NA	TGCGCCAGCAGGGCGACGGGGGAGGGCCCATACAATGAGCAGTTCTTC	CASRATGEGPYNEQFF
TRBJ1-1	TRBV20-1	13	NA	once	TGCAGTGCTAGAGTGTTGAAGAACACTGAAGCTTTCTTT	CSARVLKNTEAFF
TRBJ2-7	TRBV4-1	18	TRBD2	NA	TGCGCCAGCAGCCAAGGCCCACAAGCGGGGCGTCGGTCCTGCGAGCAGTACTTC	CASSQGPQAGRRSCEQYF
TRBJ2-1	TRBV7-9	12	NA	NA	TGTGCCAGCAGCTACTCGCGAGAGACCCAGTTCTTC	CASSYSRETQFF
TRBJ2-1	TRBV6-6	12	NA	NA	TGTGCCAGCAGCCCTTCCAGAGACTGGAAGTTCTTC	CASSPSRDWKFF
TRBJ2-1	TRBV3-1	13	NA	NA	TGTGCCAGCAGCCGAGGGGCTAGCAGTGAGCAGTTCTTC	CASSRGASSEQFF
TRBJ2-5	TRBV20-1	13	TRBD2	NA	TGCAGTGCTAGATGGGGCGGGAGGGAGACCCAGTACTTC	CSARWGGRETQYF
TRBJ2-3	TRBV2	13	TRBD2	few	TGTGCCAGCACAAGAGCGGGGACAGATACGCAGTATTTT	CASTRAGTDTQYF
TRBJ2-7	TRBV29-1	13	TRBD2	few	TGCAGCGTCCGACTAGCGGGACTTTTAGAGCAGTACTTC	CSVRLAGLLEQYF
TRBJ2-4	TRBV7-9	16	NA	once	TGTGCCAGCAGCTTCGGGGAGACAGGCCTAAAAAACATTCAGTACTTC	CASSFGETGLKNIQYF
TRBJ2-1	TRBV20-1	11	NA	NA	TGCAGTGCTATGGTCGGGAATGAGCAGTTCTTC	CSAMVGNEQFF
TRBJ2-1	TRBV21-1	14	NA	once	TGTGCCAGCAGCAAAGTGACAGGGGAAGAGACCCAGTTCTTC	CASSKVTGEETQFF
TRBJ2-5	TRBV20-1	14	TRBD2	NA	TGCAGTGCTCAGGCGGCTAGCGGGAGCGAGACCCAGTACTTC	CSAQAASGSETQYF
TRBJ2-1	TRBV3-1	16	TRBD2	NA	TGTGCCAGCAGCCAGAATAGCGGGGGTGTTTACAATGAGCAGTTCTTC	CASSQNSGGVYNEQFF
TRBJ2-5	TRBV12-3/TRBV12-4	13	NA	once	TGTGCCAGCAGTTTCCAGTCCCAAGAGACCCAGTACTTC	CASSFQSQETQYF
TRBJ2-1	TRBV27	13	NA	few	TGTGCCAGCATCCCGGGTTTAGGAGAGGAGCAGTTCTTC	CASIPGLGEEQFF
TRBJ2-3	TRBV29-1	13	NA	NA	TGCAGCGTTTACGACAGCTTGGTGGATACGCAGTATTTT	CSVYDSLVDTQYF
TRBJ2-1	TRBV11-2	13	NA	NA	TGTGCCAGCAGCTTAGATAGGGAGCGGGAGCAGTTCTTC	CASSLDREREQFF
TRBJ2-1	TRBV12-3/TRBV12-4	16	TRBD2	NA	TGTGCCAGCAGTTCGTTAGCGGGGGGGCCTGGAAATGAGCAGTTCTTC	CASSSLAGGPGNEQFF
TRBJ2-7	TRBV28	16	TRBD1	NA	TGTGCCAGCAGTCAACCCCGGACAGGGGGCAGATACGAGCAGTACTTC	CASSQPRTGGRYEQYF
TRBJ2-7	TRBV5-1	14	TRBD2	few	TGCGCCAGCAGCTTGAACAGCGGGGCCTACGAGCAGTACTTC	CASSLNSGAYEQYF
TRBJ1-2	TRBV7-9	13	NA	NA	TGTGCCAGCAGGAGGGAACTTTTCGACGGCTACACCTTC	CASRRELFDGYTF
TRBJ2-3	TRBV4-1	15	TRBD2	NA	TGCGCCAGCAGCCCCCAAGCGGGAGTTACAGATACGCAGTATTTT	CASSPQAGVTDTQYF
TRBJ2-1	TRBV11-3	16	TRBD1	NA	TGTGCCAGCGAGTCTCTAGACAGGGGGATTGGCAATGAGCAGTTCTTC	CASESLDRGIGNEQFF
TRBJ2-7	TRBV10-2	14	TRBD2	NA	TGCGCCAGCAGGACTAGCGGGGGAACCTACGAGCAGTACTTC	CASRTSGGTYEQYF